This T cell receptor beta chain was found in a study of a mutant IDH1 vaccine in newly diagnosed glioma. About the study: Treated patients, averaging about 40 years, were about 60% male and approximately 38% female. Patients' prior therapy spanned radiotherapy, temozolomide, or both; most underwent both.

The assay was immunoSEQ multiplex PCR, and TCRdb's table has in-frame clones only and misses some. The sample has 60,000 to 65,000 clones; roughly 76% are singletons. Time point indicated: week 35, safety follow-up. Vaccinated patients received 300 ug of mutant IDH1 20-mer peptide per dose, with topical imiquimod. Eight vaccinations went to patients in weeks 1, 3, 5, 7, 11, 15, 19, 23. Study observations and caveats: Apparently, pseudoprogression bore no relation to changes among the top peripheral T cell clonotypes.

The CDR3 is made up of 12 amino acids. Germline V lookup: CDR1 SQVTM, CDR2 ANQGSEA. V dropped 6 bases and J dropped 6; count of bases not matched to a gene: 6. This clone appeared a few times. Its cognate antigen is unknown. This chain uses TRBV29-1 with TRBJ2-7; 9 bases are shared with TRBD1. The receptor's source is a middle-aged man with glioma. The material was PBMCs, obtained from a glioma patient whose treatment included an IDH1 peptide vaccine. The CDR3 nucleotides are TGCAGCGTCCGGGACAGGGTAGCCGAGCAGTACTTC. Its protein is CSVRDRVAEQYF.